Sequencing of this T cell receptor beta chain was carried out in a study of cytomegalovirus exposure and HLA in healthy donors. Study-wide results and limits: First-cohort TCR clusters were later found to tend to co-occur in the 120 or so validation repertoires. Among TCR sequences, most were rare, though some public TCRs appeared in many donors. Reports showed the classifier diagnosing cytomegalovirus status with high specificity and sensitivity.

Concerning this clone: The antigen is not known.

Clones were read by immunoSEQ multiplex PCR, and TCRdb kept only the in-frame ones, dropping some. This table has under 150,000 clones, around 90% appearing once. Sequencing used PBMCs. This receptor was identified in a woman aged 18-29 years in good health and CMV-seronegative.

The CDR3 reads CASTRGGLVVQPQHF. CDR3 DNA: TGTGCCAGCACTCGGGGGGGACTGGTGGTTCAGCCCCAGCATTTT. This chain connects TRBV6-6 to TRBJ1-5; TRBD1 is a possible D gene (5 bases). CDR1 is MNHNY, CDR2 SVGAGI, per germline (reference sequence). V lost 7 bases and J 6 bases, leaving 19 bases between the germline ends. CDR3 size: 15 residues.